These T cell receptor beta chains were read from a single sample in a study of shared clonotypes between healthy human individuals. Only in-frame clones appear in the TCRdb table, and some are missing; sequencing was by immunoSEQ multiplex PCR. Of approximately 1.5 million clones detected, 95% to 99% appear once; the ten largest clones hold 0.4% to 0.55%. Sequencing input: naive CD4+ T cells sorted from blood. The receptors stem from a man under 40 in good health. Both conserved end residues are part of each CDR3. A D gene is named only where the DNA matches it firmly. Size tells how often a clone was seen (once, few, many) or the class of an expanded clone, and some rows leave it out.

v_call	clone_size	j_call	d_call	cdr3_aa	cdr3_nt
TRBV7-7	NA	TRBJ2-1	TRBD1	CASSLAKTGGIDEQFF	TGTGCCAGCAGCTTAGCGAAAACAGGGGGAATTGATGAGCAGTTCTTC
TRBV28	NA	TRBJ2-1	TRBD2	CASSPYQLADGDNEQFF	TGTGCCAGCAGTCCCTACCAACTAGCGGATGGCGACAATGAGCAGTTCTTC
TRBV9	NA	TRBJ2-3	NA	CASSPRGQDTQYF	TGTGCCAGCAGCCCTAGAGGGCAAGATACGCAGTATTTT
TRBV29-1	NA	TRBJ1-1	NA	CSVEDRGTNTEAFF	TGCAGCGTTGAAGATCGAGGTACGAACACTGAAGCTTTCTTT
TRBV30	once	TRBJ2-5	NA	CAWSEDITSLQETQYF	TGTGCCTGGAGTGAGGACATAACCTCCTTACAAGAGACCCAGTACTTC
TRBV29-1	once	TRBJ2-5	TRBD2	CSVGLALARETQYF	TGCAGCGTCGGACTAGCCCTGGCAAGAGAGACCCAGTACTTC
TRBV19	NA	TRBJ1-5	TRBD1	CASSTTGSQPQHF	TGTGCCAGTAGTACGACAGGGAGTCAGCCCCAGCATTTT
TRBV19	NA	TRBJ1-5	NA	CASSIGLSQPQHF	TGTGCCAGTAGTATCGGGCTAAGCCAGCCCCAGCATTTT
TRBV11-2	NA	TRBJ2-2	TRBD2	CASSLELAGVGGELFF	TGTGCCAGCAGCTTAGAACTAGCGGGAGTAGGCGGGGAGCTGTTTTTT
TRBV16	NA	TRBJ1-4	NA	CASSQLQGREKLFF	TGTGCCAGCAGCCAACTACAGGGTCGGGAAAAACTGTTTTTT
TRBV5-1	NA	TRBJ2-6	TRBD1	CASSLEQGFFSGANVLTF	TGCGCCAGCAGCTTGGAACAGGGGTTTTTCTCTGGGGCCAACGTCCTGACTTTC
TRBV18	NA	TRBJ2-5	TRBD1	CASSYTPGQGQETQYF	TGTGCCAGCTCCTACACACCGGGACAGGGCCAAGAGACCCAGTACTTC
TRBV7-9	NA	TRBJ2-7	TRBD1	CASSYALGTGIYEQYF	TGTGCCAGCAGCTACGCATTAGGGACAGGGATCTACGAGCAGTACTTC
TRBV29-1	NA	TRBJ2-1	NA	CSVAAGVLGDEQFF	TGCAGCGTTGCGGCAGGGGTGCTTGGCGATGAGCAGTTCTTC
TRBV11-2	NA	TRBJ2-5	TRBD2	CASSLGTSGRQETQYF	TGTGCCAGCAGCTTAGGGACTAGCGGGCGACAAGAGACCCAGTACTTC
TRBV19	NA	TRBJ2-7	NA	CASSMVVPTYEQYF	TGTGCCAGTAGTATGGTTGTACCAACCTACGAGCAGTACTTC
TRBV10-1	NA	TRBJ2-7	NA	CASSASGLSYEQYF	TGCGCCAGCAGTGCTTCGGGCCTCTCCTACGAGCAGTACTTC
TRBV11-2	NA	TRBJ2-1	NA	CASSLGGFEQFF	TGTGCCAGCAGCTTAGGAGGATTTGAGCAGTTCTTC
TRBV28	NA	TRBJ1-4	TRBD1	CATSPGGSAVREKLFF	TGTGCCACAAGCCCAGGGGGCTCGGCCGTTCGTGAAAAACTGTTTTTT
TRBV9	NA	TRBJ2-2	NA	CASKSGRPNTGELFF	TGTGCCAGCAAGAGTGGGCGGCCTAACACCGGGGAGCTGTTTTTT
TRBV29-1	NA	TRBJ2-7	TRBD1	CSGGTGWGYEQYF	TGCAGCGGAGGGACAGGGTGGGGCTACGAGCAGTACTTC
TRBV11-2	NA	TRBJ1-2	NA	CASGPGIFGYTF	TGTGCCAGCGGGCCCGGGATTTTTGGCTACACCTTC
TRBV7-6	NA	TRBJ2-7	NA	CASSVEASYEQYF	TGTGCCAGCAGCGTCGAAGCCTCCTACGAGCAGTACTTC
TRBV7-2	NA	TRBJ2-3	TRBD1	CASSRDSTTDTQYF	TGTGCCAGCAGCCGGGACAGTACCACAGATACGCAGTATTTT
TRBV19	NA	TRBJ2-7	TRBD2	CASSITSGPSYEQYF	TGTGCCAGTAGTATCACTAGCGGCCCCTCCTACGAGCAGTACTTC
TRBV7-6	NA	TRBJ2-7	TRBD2	CASSPGLEPHEQYF	TGTGCCAGCAGCCCAGGACTAGAGCCCCACGAGCAGTACTTC
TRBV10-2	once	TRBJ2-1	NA	CASSGETSYNEQFF	TGCGCCAGCAGTGGGGAGACGAGTTACAATGAGCAGTTCTTC
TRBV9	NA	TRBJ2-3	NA	CASSVEFPDTQYF	TGTGCCAGCAGCGTAGAGTTCCCAGATACGCAGTATTTT
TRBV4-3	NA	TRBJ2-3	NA	CASSRLSPGTAQYF	TGCGCCAGCAGTCGACTGAGCCCCGGGACGGCGCAGTATTTT
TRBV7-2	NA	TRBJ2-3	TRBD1	CASSPRTGNTQRNTQYF	TGTGCCAGCAGCCCCAGGACAGGCAATACGCAGCGGAATACGCAGTATTTT
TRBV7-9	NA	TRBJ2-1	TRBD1	CASSSTGTGVNEQFF	TGTGCCAGCAGCTCGACCGGGACAGGGGTTAATGAGCAGTTCTTC
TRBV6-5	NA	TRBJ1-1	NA	CASSLRRGAEAFF	TGTGCCAGCAGTCTGCGACGTGGAGCTGAAGCTTTCTTT
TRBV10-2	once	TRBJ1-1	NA	CASSEYRPAEAFF	TGCGCCAGCAGTGAATACAGGCCTGCTGAAGCTTTCTTT
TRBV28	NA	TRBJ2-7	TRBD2	CASSGRGGPYEQYF	TGTGCCAGCAGTGGGCGGGGAGGGCCCTACGAGCAGTACTTC
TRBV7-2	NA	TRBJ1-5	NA	CASSFRAGHQPQHF	TGTGCCAGCAGCTTCAGGGCAGGGCATCAGCCCCAGCATTTT
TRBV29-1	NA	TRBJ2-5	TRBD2	CSVGLAGDEETQYF	TGCAGCGTGGGCCTAGCGGGAGACGAAGAGACCCAGTACTTC
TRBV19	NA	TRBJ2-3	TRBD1	CASSRRTGQLNTQYF	TGTGCCAGTTCTAGGCGGACAGGACAATTGAATACGCAGTATTTT
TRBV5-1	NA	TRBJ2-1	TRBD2	CASSSLAGTYNEQFF	TGCGCCAGCAGCTCTCTAGCGGGAACCTACAATGAGCAGTTCTTC
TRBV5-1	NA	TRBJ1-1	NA	CASSPIDGNTEAFF	TGCGCCAGCAGCCCTATCGACGGGAACACTGAAGCTTTCTTT
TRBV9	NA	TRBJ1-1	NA	CASSPRGVTNTEAFF	TGTGCCAGCAGCCCCCGGGGGGTGACGAACACTGAAGCTTTCTTT
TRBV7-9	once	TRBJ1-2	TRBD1	CASSSFLPDRGDGYTF	TGTGCCAGCAGCTCCTTTCTACCCGACAGGGGAGATGGCTACACCTTC
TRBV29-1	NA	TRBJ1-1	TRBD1	CSVGQGAGTEAFF	TGCAGCGTGGGACAGGGGGCAGGCACTGAAGCTTTCTTT
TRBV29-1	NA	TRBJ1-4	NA	CSVDGTQGEKLFF	TGCAGCGTTGACGGGACCCAAGGGGAAAAACTGTTTTTT
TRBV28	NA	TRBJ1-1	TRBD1	CASSRTPGQVTEAFF	TGTGCCAGCAGTCGAACCCCGGGACAGGTCACTGAAGCTTTCTTT
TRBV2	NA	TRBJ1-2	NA	CASTQETHGYTF	TGTGCCAGCACCCAGGAGACCCATGGCTACACCTTC
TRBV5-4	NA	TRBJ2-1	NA	CASSSEGTGSYNEQFF	TGTGCCAGCAGCTCCGAGGGGACGGGGTCCTACAATGAGCAGTTCTTC
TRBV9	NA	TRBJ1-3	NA	CASSTQGEGNTIYF	TGTGCCAGCAGCACACAGGGAGAAGGAAACACCATATATTTT
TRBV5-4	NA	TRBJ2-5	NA	CASSASPPETQYF	TGTGCCAGCAGCGCCTCTCCCCCCGAGACCCAGTACTTC
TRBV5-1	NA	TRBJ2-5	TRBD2	CASSSQASGSRETQYF	TGCGCCAGCAGCTCCCAGGCTAGCGGGAGTCGGGAGACCCAGTACTTC
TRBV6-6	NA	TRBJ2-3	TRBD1	CASRRQGALGTDTQYF	TGTGCCAGCAGACGCCAGGGGGCACTAGGTACAGATACGCAGTATTTT
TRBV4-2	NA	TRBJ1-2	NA	CASSQDTRGYGYTF	TGTGCCAGCAGCCAAGATACCCGAGGCTATGGCTACACCTTC
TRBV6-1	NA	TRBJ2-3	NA	CASSEFVGGLEYF	TGTGCCAGCAGTGAATTTGTTGGGGGGTTGGAGTATTTT
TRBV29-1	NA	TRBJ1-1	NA	CSVMQIYRNTEAFF	TGCAGCGTTATGCAAATCTACAGGAACACTGAAGCTTTCTTT
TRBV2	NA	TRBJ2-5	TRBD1	CASSEAGAGGLRETQYF	TGTGCCAGCAGTGAAGCGGGGGCAGGGGGATTGAGGGAGACCCAGTACTTC